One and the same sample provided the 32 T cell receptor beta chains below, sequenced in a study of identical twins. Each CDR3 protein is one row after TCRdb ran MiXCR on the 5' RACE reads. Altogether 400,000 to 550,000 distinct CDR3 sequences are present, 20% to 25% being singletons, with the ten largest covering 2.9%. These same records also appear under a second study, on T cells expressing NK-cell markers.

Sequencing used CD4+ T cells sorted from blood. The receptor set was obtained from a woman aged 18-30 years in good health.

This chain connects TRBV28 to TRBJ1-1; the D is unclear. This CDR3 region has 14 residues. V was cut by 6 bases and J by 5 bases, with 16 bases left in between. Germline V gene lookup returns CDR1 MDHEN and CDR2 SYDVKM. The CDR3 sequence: CASRWVAGWTEAFF. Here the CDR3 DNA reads TGTGCCAGCAGGTGGGTGGCCGGGTGGACTGAAGCTTTCTTT.

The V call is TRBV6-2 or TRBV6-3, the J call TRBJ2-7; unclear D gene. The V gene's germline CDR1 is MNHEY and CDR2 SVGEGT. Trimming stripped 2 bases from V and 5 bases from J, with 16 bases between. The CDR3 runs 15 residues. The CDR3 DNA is TGTGCCAGCAGTTACCCCCGTGGCAGCCGGCACGAGCAGTACTTC. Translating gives CASSYPRGSRHEQYF.

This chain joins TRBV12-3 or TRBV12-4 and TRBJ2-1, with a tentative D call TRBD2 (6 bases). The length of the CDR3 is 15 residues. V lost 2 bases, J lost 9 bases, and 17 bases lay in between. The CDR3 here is CASSLNGRGLGEQFF. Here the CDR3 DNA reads TGTGCCAGCAGTTTAAATGGGCGGGGCCTGGGTGAGCAGTTCTTC.

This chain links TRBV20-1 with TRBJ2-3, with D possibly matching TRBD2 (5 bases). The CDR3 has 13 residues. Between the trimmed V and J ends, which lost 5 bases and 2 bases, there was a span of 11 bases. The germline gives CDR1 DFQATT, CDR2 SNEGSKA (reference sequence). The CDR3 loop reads CSALASPTDTQYF. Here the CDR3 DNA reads TGCAGTGCTTTAGCGTCCCCCACAGATACGCAGTATTTT.

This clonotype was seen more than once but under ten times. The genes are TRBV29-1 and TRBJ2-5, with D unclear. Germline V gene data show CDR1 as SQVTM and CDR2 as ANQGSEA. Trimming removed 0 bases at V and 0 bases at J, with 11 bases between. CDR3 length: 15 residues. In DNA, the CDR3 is TGCAGCGTTGAAGATTACGGGCCAAACCAAGAGACCCAGTACTTC. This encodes CSVEDYGPNQETQYF.

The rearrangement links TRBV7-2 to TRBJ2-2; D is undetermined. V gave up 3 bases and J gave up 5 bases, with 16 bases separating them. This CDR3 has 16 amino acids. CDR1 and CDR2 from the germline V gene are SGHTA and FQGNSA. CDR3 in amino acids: CASSFLLRLETGELFF. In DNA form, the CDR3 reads TGTGCCAGCAGCTTTCTTCTACGCCTTGAAACCGGGGAGCTGTTTTTT.

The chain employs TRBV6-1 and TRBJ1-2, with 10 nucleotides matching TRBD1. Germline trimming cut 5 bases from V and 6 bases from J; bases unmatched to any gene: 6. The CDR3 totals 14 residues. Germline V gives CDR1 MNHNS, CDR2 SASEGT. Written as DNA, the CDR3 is TGTGCCAGCAGTCCCGGGACAGGGGTACATGGCTACACCTTC. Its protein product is CASSPGTGVHGYTF.

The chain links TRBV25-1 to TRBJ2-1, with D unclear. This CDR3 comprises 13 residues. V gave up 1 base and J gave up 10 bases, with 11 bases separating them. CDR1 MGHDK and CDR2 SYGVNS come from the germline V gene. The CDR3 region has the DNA TGTGCCAGCAGTGAATTGAGGTCGTGGGAGCAGTTCTTC. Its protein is CASSELRSWEQFF.

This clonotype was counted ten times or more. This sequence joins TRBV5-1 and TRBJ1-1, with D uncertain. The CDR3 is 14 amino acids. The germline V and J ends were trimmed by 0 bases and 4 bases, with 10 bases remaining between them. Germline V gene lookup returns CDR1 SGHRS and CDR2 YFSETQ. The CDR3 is CASSLEGSRTEAFF. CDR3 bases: TGCGCCAGCAGCTTGGAGGGCTCCCGCACTGAAGCTTTCTTT.

The CDR3 loop is CSARDARSAGEKLFF. CDR3 DNA sequence: TGCAGTGCTAGAGATGCCCGATCCGCAGGGGAAAAACTGTTTTTT. The chain is built from TRBV20-1 and TRBJ1-4; maybe TRBD1 (5 bases). Trimming took 0 bases from V and 8 from J, leaving 16 bases between them. CDR3 size: 15 residues. Looked up from germline, CDR1 is DFQATT and CDR2 is SNEGSKA (reference sequence).

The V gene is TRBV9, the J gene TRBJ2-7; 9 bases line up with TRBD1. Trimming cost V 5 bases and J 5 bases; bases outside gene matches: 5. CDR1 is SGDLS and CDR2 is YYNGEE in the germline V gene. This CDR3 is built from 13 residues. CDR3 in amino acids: CASRSTGGHEQYF. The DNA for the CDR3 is TGTGCCAGCAGGTCGACAGGGGGTCACGAGCAGTACTTC.

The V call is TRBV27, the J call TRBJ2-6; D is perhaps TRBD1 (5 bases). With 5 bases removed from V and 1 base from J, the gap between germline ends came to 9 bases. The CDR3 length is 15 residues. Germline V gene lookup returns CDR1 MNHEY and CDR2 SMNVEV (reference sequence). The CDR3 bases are TGTGCCAGCAGTGCGACAGCATCTGGGGCCAACGTCCTGACTTTC. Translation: CASSATASGANVLTF.

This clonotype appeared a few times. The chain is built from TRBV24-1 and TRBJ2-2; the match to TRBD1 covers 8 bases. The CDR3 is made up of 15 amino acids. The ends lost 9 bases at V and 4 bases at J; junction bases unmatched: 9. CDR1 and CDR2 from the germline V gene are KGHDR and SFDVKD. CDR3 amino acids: CATASGTGLTGELFF. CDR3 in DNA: TGTGCCACCGCCTCAGGGACAGGACTCACCGGGGAGCTGTTTTTT.

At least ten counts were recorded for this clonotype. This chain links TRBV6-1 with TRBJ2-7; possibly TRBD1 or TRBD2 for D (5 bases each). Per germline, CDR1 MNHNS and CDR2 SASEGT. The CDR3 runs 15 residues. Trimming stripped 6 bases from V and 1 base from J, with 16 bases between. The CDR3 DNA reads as TGTGCCAGCAGAGCAATGGGACGCCGGTCCTACGAGCAGTACTTC. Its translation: CASRAMGRRSYEQYF.

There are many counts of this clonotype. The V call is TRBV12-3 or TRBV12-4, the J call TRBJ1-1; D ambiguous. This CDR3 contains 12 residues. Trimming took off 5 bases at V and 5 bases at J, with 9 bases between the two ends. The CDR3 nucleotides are TGTGCCAGCAGTAGAGGGTGGACTGAAGCTTTCTTT. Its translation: CASSRGWTEAFF.

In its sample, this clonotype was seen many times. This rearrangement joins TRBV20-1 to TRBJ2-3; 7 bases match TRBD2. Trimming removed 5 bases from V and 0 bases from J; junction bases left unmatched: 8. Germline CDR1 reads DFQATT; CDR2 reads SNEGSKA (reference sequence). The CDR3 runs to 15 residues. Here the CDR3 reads CSARAASGSTDTQYF. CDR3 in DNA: TGCAGTGCTCGTGCGGCTAGCGGAAGCACAGATACGCAGTATTTT.

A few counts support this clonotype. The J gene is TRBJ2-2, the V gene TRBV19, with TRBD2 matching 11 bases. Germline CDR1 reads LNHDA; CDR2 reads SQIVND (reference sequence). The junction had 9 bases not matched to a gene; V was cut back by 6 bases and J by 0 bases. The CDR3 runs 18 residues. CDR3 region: CASSIGLAGGSNTGELFF. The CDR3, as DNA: TGTGCCAGTAGCATCGGCCTAGCGGGAGGATCGAACACCGGGGAGCTGTTTTTT.

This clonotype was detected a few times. The CDR3 coding sequence is TGTGCCAGCAGTTCCACGGGGGGTGGTAGCGGGGGCTACTACAATGAGCAGTTCTTC. Its translation is CASSSTGGGSGGYYNEQFF. The rearrangement uses TRBV12-3 or TRBV12-4 and TRBJ2-1, with 9 bases identical to TRBD2. V shed 4 bases, J shed 3 bases, and the junction held 16 bases outside the gene matches. This CDR3 is 19 amino acids long.

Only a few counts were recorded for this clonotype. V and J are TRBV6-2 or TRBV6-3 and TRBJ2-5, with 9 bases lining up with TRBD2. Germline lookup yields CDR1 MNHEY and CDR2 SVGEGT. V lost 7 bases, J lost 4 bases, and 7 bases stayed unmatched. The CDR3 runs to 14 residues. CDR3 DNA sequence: TGTGCCAGCACGTCTAGCGGGACGCCAGAGACCCAGTACTTC. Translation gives CASTSSGTPETQYF.

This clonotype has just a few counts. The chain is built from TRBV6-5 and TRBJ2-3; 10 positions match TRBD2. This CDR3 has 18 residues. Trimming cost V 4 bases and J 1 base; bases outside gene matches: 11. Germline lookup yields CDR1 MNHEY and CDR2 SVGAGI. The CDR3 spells CASSWAGSGGAGTDTQYF. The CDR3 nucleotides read TGTGCCAGCAGTTGGGCGGGGAGCGGGGGGGCGGGCACAGATACGCAGTATTTT.

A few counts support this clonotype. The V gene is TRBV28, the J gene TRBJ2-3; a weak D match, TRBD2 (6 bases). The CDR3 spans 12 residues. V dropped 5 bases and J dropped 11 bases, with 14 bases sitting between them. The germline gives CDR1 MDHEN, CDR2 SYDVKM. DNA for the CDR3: TGTGCCAGCAGTCGGCCGGGACTTCAGCAGTATTTT. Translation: CASSRPGLQQYF.

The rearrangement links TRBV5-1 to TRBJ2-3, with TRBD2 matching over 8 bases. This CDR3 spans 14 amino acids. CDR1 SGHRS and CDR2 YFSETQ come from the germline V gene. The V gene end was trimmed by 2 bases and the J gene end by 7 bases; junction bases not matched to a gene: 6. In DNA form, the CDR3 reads TGCGCCAGCAGCTTAAACGGGGGGGCAAATACGCAGTATTTT. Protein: CASSLNGGANTQYF.

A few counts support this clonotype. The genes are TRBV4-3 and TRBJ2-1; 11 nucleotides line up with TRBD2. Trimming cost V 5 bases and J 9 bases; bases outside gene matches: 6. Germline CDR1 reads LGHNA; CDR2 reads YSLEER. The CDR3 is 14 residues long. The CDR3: CASSIAGGQSEQFF. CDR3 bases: TGCGCCAGCAGCATAGCGGGAGGGCAAAGTGAGCAGTTCTTC.

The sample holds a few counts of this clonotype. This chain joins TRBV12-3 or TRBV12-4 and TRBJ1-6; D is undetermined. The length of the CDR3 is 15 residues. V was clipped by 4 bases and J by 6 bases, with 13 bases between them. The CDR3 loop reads CASSSRGYGNSPLHF. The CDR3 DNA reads TGTGCCAGCAGTTCGCGAGGGTACGGTAATTCACCCCTCCACTTT.

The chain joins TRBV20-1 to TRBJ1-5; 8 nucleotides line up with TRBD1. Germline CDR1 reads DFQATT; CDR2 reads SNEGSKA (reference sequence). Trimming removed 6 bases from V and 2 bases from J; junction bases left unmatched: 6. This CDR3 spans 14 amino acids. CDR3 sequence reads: CSAGQGFGNQPQHF. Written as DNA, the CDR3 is TGCAGTGCCGGACAGGGATTTGGCAATCAGCCCCAGCATTTT.

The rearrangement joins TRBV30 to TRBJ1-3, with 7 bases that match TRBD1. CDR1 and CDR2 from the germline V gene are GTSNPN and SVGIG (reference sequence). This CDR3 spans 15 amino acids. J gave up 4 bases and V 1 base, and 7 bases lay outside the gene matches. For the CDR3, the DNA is TGTGCCTGGAGTGGGACCGGGACAGAGGGAAACACCATATATTTT. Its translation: CAWSGTGTEGNTIYF.

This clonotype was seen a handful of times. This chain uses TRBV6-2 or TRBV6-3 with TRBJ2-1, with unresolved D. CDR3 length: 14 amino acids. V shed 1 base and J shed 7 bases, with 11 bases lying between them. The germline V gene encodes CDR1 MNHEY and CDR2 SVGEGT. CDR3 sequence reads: CASSYLSPWNEQFF. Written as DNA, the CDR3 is TGTGCCAGCAGTTACTTAAGCCCTTGGAATGAGCAGTTCTTC.

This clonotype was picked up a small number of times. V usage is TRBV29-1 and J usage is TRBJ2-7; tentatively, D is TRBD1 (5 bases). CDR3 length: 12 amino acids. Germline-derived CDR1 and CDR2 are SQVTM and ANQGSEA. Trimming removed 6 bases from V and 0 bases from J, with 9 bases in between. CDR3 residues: CSVTVNSYEQYF. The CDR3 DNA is TGCAGCGTGACAGTAAACTCCTACGAGCAGTACTTC.

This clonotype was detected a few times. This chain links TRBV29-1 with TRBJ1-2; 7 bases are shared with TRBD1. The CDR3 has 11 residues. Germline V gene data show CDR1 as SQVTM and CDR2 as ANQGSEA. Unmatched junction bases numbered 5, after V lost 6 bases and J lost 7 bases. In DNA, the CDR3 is TGCAGCGTGGACAGGTTTTTTGGCTACACCTTC. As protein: CSVDRFFGYTF.

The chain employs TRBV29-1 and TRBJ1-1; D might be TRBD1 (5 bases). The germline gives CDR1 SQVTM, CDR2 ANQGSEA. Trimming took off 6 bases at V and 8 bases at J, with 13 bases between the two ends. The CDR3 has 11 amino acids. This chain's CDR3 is CSVGEGREAFF. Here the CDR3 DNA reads TGCAGCGTCGGGGAGGGGCGGGAAGCTTTCTTT.

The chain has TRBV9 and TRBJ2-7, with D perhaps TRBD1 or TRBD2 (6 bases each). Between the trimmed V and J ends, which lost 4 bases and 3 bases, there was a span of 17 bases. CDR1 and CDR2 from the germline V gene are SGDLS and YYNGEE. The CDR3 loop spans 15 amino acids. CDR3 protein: CASSLRGDGYYEQYF. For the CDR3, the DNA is TGTGCCAGCAGCTTGAGGGGGGACGGCTACTACGAGCAGTACTTC.

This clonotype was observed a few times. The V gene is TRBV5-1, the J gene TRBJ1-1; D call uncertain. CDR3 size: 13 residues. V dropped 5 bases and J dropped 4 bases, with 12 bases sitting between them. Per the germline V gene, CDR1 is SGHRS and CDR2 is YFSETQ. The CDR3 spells CASRLPSGTEAFF. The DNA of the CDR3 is TGCGCCAGCAGACTCCCGTCGGGCACTGAAGCTTTCTTT.